These 4 T cell receptor beta chains came from one sample sequenced in a study of T cells expressing NK-cell markers. TCRdb re-called the 5' RACE reads and gives one entry per CDR3 protein, without DNA. The sample includes 120,000 to 150,000 distinct CDR3 sequences. The specimen sequenced was blood T cells: a sorted CD56 or NKG2C T cell subset, CD4+ or CD8+ T cells, or bulk PBMC T cells (not recorded which). The source is a young man in good health.

This CDR3 is CASSTGTSARNEQFF. This chain connects TRBV6-1 to TRBJ2-1; TCRdb gives TRBD2 as the D gene, but with no DNA this cannot be confirmed. Per the germline V gene, CDR1 is MNHNS and CDR2 is SASEGT. The CDR3 sequence is 15 residues long.

The V call is TRBV29-1, the J call TRBJ1-1; absent DNA, TCRdb's TRBD1 call cannot be checked. Germline lookup yields CDR1 SQVTM and CDR2 ANQGSEA. The CDR3 consists of 11 residues. The CDR3 reads CSVEDTGEAFF.

The chain recombines TRBV4-1 with TRBJ2-1; TCRdb selects TRBD2, and the lack of DNA leaves this call unchecked. Germline CDR1 reads MGHRA; CDR2 reads YSYEKL. CDR3 length: 18 amino acids. CDR3 loop: CASSPHPISGRLKDEQFF.

The CDR3: CASSVGTSRLNEQFF. The chain carries TRBV7-2 and TRBJ2-1; the TCRdb D gene call, TRBD2, has no DNA to confirm it. In germline, CDR1 is SGHTA, CDR2 FQGNSA. The CDR3 contains 15 residues. Combining the CDR3 with reference TRBV7-2 and TRBJ2-1 gives the whole variable domain GAGVSQSPSNKVTEKGKDVELRCDPISGHTALYWYRQSLGQGLEFLIYFQGNSAPDKSGLPSDRFSAERTGGSVSTLTIQRTQQEDSAVYLCASSVGTSRLNEQFFGPGTRLTVL.